The 15 T cell receptor beta chains below were found in one sample sequenced in a study of T-cell reconstitution after alpha-beta-depleted transplantation in children listed by TCRdb under 2016. The method was PCR. Reads for this sample came from an Illumina HiSeq 2500. Molecular barcoding was employed in the preparation of TCR libraries, with unique molecular identifiers being used to normalize TCRbeta repertoire quantification. TCRdb itself trimmed the public reads at Q25 with fastp, ran MiXCR and retained productive beta chains. Rows are unified per CDR3 protein, each entry keeping the most common DNA and genes. This sample holds 400,000 to 450,000 distinct CDR3 sequences; about 40% were observed only once. The top ten clonotypes cover 27% of the sample. The treatment or condition tag for this specimen amounts to: allogeneic hematopoietic cell transplantation with graft depleted of TCRalphabeta T cells and CD19 B cells.

This specimen consisted of PBMCs, obtained before TCRalphabeta/CD19-depleted stem cell transplant. These receptors originate from a girl aged 2 to 10 with aplastic anemia, due to receive a stem cell transplant.

This clonotype was detected many times. The rearrangement joins TRBV20-1 to TRBJ2-3, with a possible D match to TRBD2 (6 bases). Trimming removed 8 bases at V and 1 base at J, with 13 bases between. CDR3 length: 13 amino acids. CDR1 DFQATT and CDR2 SNEGSKA come from the germline V gene (reference sequence). The CDR3 loop is CSLSEGGTDTQYF. The CDR3 nucleotides are TGCAGTTTATCGGAGGGCGGCACAGATACGCAGTATTTT.

This clonotype showed up many times. The chain joins TRBV24-1 to TRBJ1-1; tentative D call: TRBD1 (6 bases). The CDR3 has 17 residues. Deletions cut 12 bases from V and 0 bases from J, with 25 bases between. CDR1 is KGHDR, CDR2 SFDVKD, per germline. The chain's CDR3 is CAHSGGGDKQMNTEAFF. The CDR3 nucleotides are TGTGCCCACAGTGGGGGGGGGGACAAACAAATGAACACTGAAGCTTTCTTT.

This clonotype showed up many times. The chain employs TRBV9 and TRBJ2-7; 12 positions agree with TRBD2. J lost 6 bases, V lost 4 bases, and 11 bases had no gene match. This CDR3 contains 16 residues. Germline V lookup: CDR1 SGDLS, CDR2 YYNGEE. The CDR3 region has the DNA TGTGCCAGCAGCCAACTAGCGGGAGGACCCGTTTCCGAGCAGTACTTC. As protein: CASSQLAGGPVSEQYF.

The V call is TRBV3-1, the J call TRBJ2-5; 10 nucleotides agree with TRBD1. CDR1 and CDR2 (germline): LGHDT, YNNKEL (reference sequence). The CDR3 has 15 amino acids. After removal of 3 bases from V and 5 bases from J, the junction contained 6 bases not matched to a gene. CDR3 in DNA: TGTGCCAGCAGCCAGGATGAGGACAGGGGGGAGACCCAGTACTTC. Amino acid sequence: CASSQDEDRGETQYF.

The chain combines TRBV20-1 with TRBJ1-4, with 9 bases identical to TRBD1. The germline CDR1 and CDR2 sequences are DFQATT and SNEGSKA (reference sequence). CDR3 size: 14 residues. J was trimmed by 6 bases and V by 6 bases; bases with no gene match: 8. The CDR3 region is CSAKQGAGDEKLFF. CDR3 in DNA: TGCAGTGCGAAACAGGGGGCGGGGGATGAAAAACTGTTTTTT.

This sequence joins TRBV7-6 and TRBJ2-1, with 9 bases aligning to TRBD2. Germline V CDR1 and CDR2: SGHVS, FNYEAQ. After removal of 5 bases from V and 0 bases from J, the junction contained 8 bases not matched to a gene. The CDR3 has 17 amino acids. Written as DNA, the CDR3 is TGTGCCAGCAGCCTTAAAGGCGGGAGGGCCTCCTACAATGAGCAGTTCTTC. Its translation: CASSLKGGRASYNEQFF.

This clonotype was recorded at least ten times. The V gene is TRBV20-1, the J gene TRBJ2-1; a possible D gene is TRBD2 (6 bases). V lost 1 base to trimming and J lost 7 bases, with 11 bases between them. The CDR3 covers 13 residues. Germline CDR1 and CDR2: DFQATT and SNEGSKA (reference sequence). In DNA form, the CDR3 reads TGCAGTGCTAGAGTCGGGAGTAGTAATGAGCAGTTCTTC. Its protein is CSARVGSSNEQFF.

Only one count was recorded for this clonotype. The gene calls are TRBV12-3 or TRBV12-4 and TRBJ2-3, with a possible D match to TRBD1 (6 bases). The CDR3 contains 13 residues. V lost 4 bases to trimming and J lost 6 bases, with 11 bases between them. DNA for the CDR3: TGTGCCAGCAGTTCATACAGGGCGGATACGCAGTATTTT. Translating gives CASSSYRADTQYF.

This clonotype was seen many times. The V gene is TRBV7-2, the J gene TRBJ1-6, with unresolved D. The V gene's germline CDR1 is SGHTA and CDR2 FQGNSA. The CDR3 runs to 11 residues. V was trimmed by 5 bases and J by 9 bases, leaving 5 bases between them. CDR3: CASSRLSPLHF. CDR3 nucleotide sequence: TGTGCCAGCAGCCGCCTTTCACCCCTCCACTTT. Combining the CDR3 with reference TRBV7-2 and TRBJ1-6 gives the whole variable domain GAGVSQSPSNKVTEKGKDVELRCDPISGHTALYWYRQSLGQGLEFLIYFQGNSAPDKSGLPSDRFSAERTGGSVSTLTIQRTQQEDSAVYLCASSRLSPLHFGNGTRLTVT.

The CDR3 DNA is TGTGCCAGCAGTCGTAGCGGGGGGCATCAAGAGACCCAGTACTTC. Translating it yields CASSRSGGHQETQYF. The rearrangement uses TRBV7-9 and TRBJ2-5, with TRBD2 matching 10 bases. This CDR3 is built from 15 residues. Germline CDR1 and CDR2: SEHNR and FQNEAQ (reference sequence). With V trimmed by 6 bases and J by 2 bases, 6 bases remained unmatched. The full variable domain, with the rest looked up from reference TRBV7-9 and TRBJ2-5, is DTGVSQNPRHKITKRGQNVTFRCDPISEHNRLYWYRQTLGQGPEFLTYFQNEAQLEKSRLLSDRFSAERPKGSFSTLEIQRTEQGDSAMYLCASSRSGGHQETQYFGPGTRLLVL.

This clonotype was detected only a few times. The chain joins TRBV12-3 or TRBV12-4 to TRBJ1-5, with D unclear. V lost 3 bases and J lost 2, with 11 bases in between. This CDR3 spans 15 amino acids. The CDR3 loop is CASSFGDHRNQPQHF. The CDR3, as DNA: TGTGCCAGCAGTTTCGGGGATCACCGCAATCAGCCCCAGCATTTT.

This chain connects TRBV5-1 to TRBJ2-1, with TRBD2 identical over 7 bases. The length of the CDR3 is 15 residues. Germline V CDR1 and CDR2: SGHRS, YFSETQ. Unmatched junction bases numbered 4, after V lost 1 base and J lost 3 bases. The CDR3 DNA sequence: TGCGCCAGCAGCTTGTACAGCGGGGTCTACAATGAGCAGTTCTTC. Residues: CASSLYSGVYNEQFF.

This chain links TRBV5-1 with TRBJ2-1; 8 positions match TRBD2. V shed 3 bases and J 4 bases; nucleotides not matched to a gene: 12. The CDR3 runs 17 residues. Germline V gives CDR1 SGHRS, CDR2 YFSETQ. CDR3 DNA sequence: TGCGCCAGCAGCTCCGGGCGGGGGGCAAGGGATTACAATGAGCAGTTCTTC. Its translation is CASSSGRGARDYNEQFF.

The chain recombines TRBV29-1 with TRBJ2-1, with D possibly matching TRBD2 (6 bases). Looked up from germline, CDR1 is SQVTM and CDR2 is ANQGSEA. The CDR3 has 12 amino acids. Trimming cost V 5 bases and J 10 bases, with 15 bases left between them. This CDR3 reads CSVPEGAGEQFF. In nucleotides, the CDR3 is TGCAGCGTTCCAGAAGGGGCGGGGGAGCAGTTCTTC.

The chain carries TRBV5-1 and TRBJ1-2; 7 positions match TRBD1. The CDR3 length is 16 residues. The germline V gene has CDR1 SGHRS and CDR2 YFSETQ. Trimming took 0 bases from V and 4 from J; bases not matched to a gene: 9. The CDR3 reads CASSLGDRVPFYGYTF. Written as DNA, the CDR3 is TGCGCCAGCAGCTTGGGTGACAGGGTCCCCTTCTATGGCTACACCTTC.